This T cell receptor (beta chain) stems from a study of control samples from healthy donors and cancer patients. Clones were sequenced by immunoSEQ multiplex PCR, and TCRdb holds only the in-frame ones, with some missing. The top ten hold less than 5.5% of the sample, which has 140,000 to 150,000 clones, about 89% seen once. This CDR3 spans 13 amino acids. Germline CDR1 reads SGHNT; CDR2 reads YYREEE (reference sequence). Trimming removed 0 bases from V and 5 bases from J, with 9 bases in between. The sequence derives from a man aged 25-45 years in good health. The sample comprised blood. V gene TRBV5-4 combines with J gene TRBJ2-7, with D tentatively TRBD1 (5 bases). In DNA form, the CDR3 reads TGTGCCAGCAGCTTGGACAGGTACAACGAGCAGTACTTC. Its protein product is CASSLDRYNEQYF.